This passage covers 5 T cell receptor beta chains from one sample sequenced in a study of OX40 agonist ivuxolimab in advanced cancers. Sequencing was performed with immunoSEQ multiplex PCR; in TCRdb, only in-frame clones are kept and a portion is missing. The table records 50,000 to 70,000 clones, 84% of them present only once. Here the sequenced sample was CD4+ or CD8+ T cells sorted from blood, taken in a trial of the OX40 agonist ivuxolimab. These receptors were obtained from an adult with an advanced solid tumor such as melanoma, head and neck, liver or kidney cancer.

This chain links TRBV7-9 with TRBJ2-7; the D gene is possibly TRBD1 (5 bases). The length of the CDR3 is 14 residues. Trimming cost V 1 base and J 6 bases, with 13 bases left between them. Germline CDR1 SEHNR, CDR2 FQNEAQ (reference sequence). The chain's CDR3 is CASSLGQILGEQYF. The CDR3 DNA sequence: TGTGCCAGCAGCTTAGGACAGATCTTGGGCGAGCAGTACTTC.

The CDR3 sequence: CASNQIIGTGKAGYTF. The CDR3, as DNA: TGTGCCAGTAACCAAATCATTGGGACAGGGAAAGCTGGCTACACCTTC. The rearrangement links TRBV19 to TRBJ1-2, with 9 bases aligning to TRBD1. CDR3 length equals 16 residues. The germline gives CDR1 LNHDA, CDR2 SQIVND (reference sequence). Trimming at V came to 7 bases and at J to 7 bases, leaving 16 bases not matched to a gene.

The gene calls are TRBV10-3 and TRBJ1-1; D not resolved. The V and J ends lost 6 bases and 1 base respectively, with 12 bases between them. Germline V lookup: CDR1 ENHRY, CDR2 SYGVKD. The CDR3 runs 14 residues. CDR3 protein: CAIREQRSNTEAFF. CDR3 DNA sequence: TGTGCCATCAGGGAACAGAGATCGAACACTGAAGCTTTCTTT.

V gene TRBV5-1 combines with J gene TRBJ1-4; TRBD1 aligns across 9 bases. Germline V gene sequence: CDR1 SGHRS, CDR2 YFSETQ. The length of the CDR3 is 15 residues. With V trimmed by 2 bases and J by 10 bases, 9 bases remained unmatched. CDR3 sequence: CASSLSGQGVGKLFF. The CDR3 region has the DNA TGCGCCAGCAGCTTATCGGGACAGGGAGTTGGAAAACTGTTTTTT.

DNA of the CDR3: TGTGCCAGCAGCCATAGCACAGATACGCAGTATTTT. As protein: CASSHSTDTQYF. The chain employs TRBV14 and TRBJ2-3; D is unclear. Trimming took 3 bases from V and 0 from J, leaving 1 base between them. Germline V lookup: CDR1 SGHDN, CDR2 FVKESK. This CDR3 has 12 amino acids.